This TCR beta chain originates from a study of blood T cells in healthy people across ages. Notes on the study in general: Per million T cells, TCR beta diversity dropped about linearly as age rose.

Together with a sample-barcoded 5' primer, a J-beta primer mix was included in a second PCR lasting about 7 to 11 cycles. In TCRdb, the 5' RACE reads were re-called with MiXCR into one record per CDR3 protein. The sample has roughly 560,000 distinct CDR3 sequences; less than 25% are singletons. This clonotype was recorded a few times. Antigen specificity is unknown. Trimming removed 4 bases at V and 0 bases at J, with 10 bases between. Per the germline V gene, CDR1 is MDHEN and CDR2 is SYDVKM. The length of the CDR3 is 15 residues. Each sample yielded at least 6 million isolated PBMCs. These data were also reused for a study on T cells of mothers and their children. As reported in that work: Both sample barcodes and 2-4 random nucleotides came from the M1S primer of the second PCR. No clones detected were persistent microchimeric T cell clones.

The sample taken for sequencing was blood. The clonotype originates from a boy aged 10-17 years in good health. The chain is built from TRBV28 and TRBJ2-4, with no clear D. The CDR3 region has the DNA TGTGCCAGCAGTTGTGGTGGGGTAGCCAAAAACATTCAGTACTTC. Residues: CASSCGGVAKNIQYF.